These 30 T cell receptor beta chains were sequenced from one sample in a study of CD8+ T cells in alopecia areata. After isolation, RNA underwent reverse transcription to generate cDNA as the sequencing template. TCRdb's table, derived via immunoSEQ multiplex PCR, lists solely in-frame clones and lacks some. Here the sample spans 110,000 to 150,000 clones, around 50% being singletons. Sequencing used CD4+ T cells sorted from blood, obtained at week 0. These receptors were collected from a human donor with alopecia areata.

The chain has TRBV2 and TRBJ1-5; 9 bases line up with TRBD1. J lost 9 bases, V lost 4 bases, and 7 bases had no gene match. Germline lookup yields CDR1 SNHLY and CDR2 FYNNEI. The CDR3 runs to 14 residues. This chain's CDR3 is CASSGGQGPRPQHF. The DNA of the CDR3 is TGTGCCAGCAGTGGAGGACAGGGGCCTCGGCCCCAGCATTTT.

The chain combines TRBV30 with TRBJ2-3; 10 bases agree with TRBD2. After removal of 1 base from V and 0 bases from J, the junction contained 10 bases not matched to a gene. Per the germline V gene, CDR1 is GTSNPN and CDR2 is SVGIG (reference sequence). The CDR3 spans 18 residues. The CDR3, as DNA: TGTGCCTGGAGTGGAAAGCGGGGGGGTTACTCTAGCACAGATACGCAGTATTTT. Translation: CAWSGKRGGYSSTDTQYF.

The rearrangement uses TRBV6-1 and TRBJ2-7, with D perhaps TRBD2 (5 bases). Germline lookup yields CDR1 MNHNS and CDR2 SASEGT. The CDR3 consists of 13 residues. The germline V and J ends were trimmed by 2 bases and 7 bases, with 12 bases remaining between them. This CDR3 is CASSEMTSGEQYF. The CDR3 region has the DNA TGTGCCAGCAGTGAAATGACATCGGGGGAGCAGTACTTC.

The genes are TRBV25-1 and TRBJ2-5, with D unclear. The CDR3 has 11 residues. Germline V CDR1 and CDR2: MGHDK, SYGVNS. V dropped 3 bases and J dropped 7 bases, with 6 bases sitting between them. The chain's CDR3 is CASSDLGTQYF. The DNA for the CDR3 is TGTGCCAGCAGTGATCTCGGGACCCAGTACTTC.

The V and J genes are TRBV5-1 and TRBJ2-1; possible D gene TRBD2, 5 bases. CDR3 length: 16 amino acids. Trimming removed 4 bases from V and 7 bases from J, with 21 bases in between. The germline V gene has CDR1 SGHRS and CDR2 YFSETQ. The CDR3 here is CASSQRARASGNEQFF. CDR3 nucleotides: TGCGCCAGCAGCCAGAGGGCCCGGGCCAGTGGTAATGAGCAGTTCTTC.

The V and J genes are TRBV5-6 and TRBJ1-2, with TRBD1 matching over 7 bases. CDR3 length: 13 amino acids. The V and J ends lost 7 bases and 5 bases, in that order; junction bases with no gene match: 8. Per germline, CDR1 SGHDT and CDR2 YYEEEE. CDR3 region: CASGPGQHYGYTF. DNA for the CDR3: TGTGCCAGCGGACCGGGACAGCATTATGGCTACACCTTC. Supplemented by reference TRBV5-6 and TRBJ1-2, the full variable domain reads DAGVTQSPTHLIKTRGQQVTLRCSPKSGHDTVSWYQQALGQGPQFIFQYYEEEERQRGNFPDRFSGHQFPNYSSELNVNALLLGDSALYLCASGPGQHYGYTFGSGTRLTVV.

Only one count was recorded for this clone. This chain joins TRBV25-1 and TRBJ1-2, with TRBD1 matching 9 bases. The CDR3 is made up of 14 amino acids. The germline CDR1 and CDR2 sequences are MGHDK and SYGVNS. With V trimmed by 2 bases and J by 8 bases, 6 bases remained unmatched. For the CDR3, the DNA is TGTGCCAGCAGTGAAGGCCGGACAGGGGAGGGCTACACCTTC. The encoded protein is CASSEGRTGEGYTF.

The table lists this clone with a few counts. The J gene is TRBJ2-6, the V gene TRBV29-1; D unresolved. The germline V gene encodes CDR1 SQVTM and CDR2 ANQGSEA. The CDR3 has 13 residues. Trimming took 5 bases from V and 0 from J, leaving 5 bases between them. The CDR3 protein is CSVQSSGANVLTF. The CDR3 DNA reads as TGCAGCGTTCAGTCCTCTGGGGCCAACGTCCTGACTTTC.

The V gene is TRBV6-5, the J gene TRBJ2-2; a weak D match, TRBD2 (5 bases). V was cut by 0 bases and J by 13 bases, with 15 bases left in between. CDR3 size: 14 residues. CDR1 and CDR2 from the germline V gene are MNHEY and SVGAGI. The DNA of the CDR3 is TGTGCCAGCAGTTACTCAATCGGGGATCTAGGGCTGTTTTTT. Translation: CASSYSIGDLGLFF.

CDR3 region: CGGGRLEETQYF. CDR3 nucleotides: TGCGGGGGGGGACGGCTAGAAGAGACCCAGTACTTC. The chain employs TRBV29-1 and TRBJ2-5, with TRBD2 matching over 7 bases. There are 12 residues in the CDR3. Germline-derived CDR1 and CDR2 are SQVTM and ANQGSEA.

The chain is built from TRBV6-1 and TRBJ2-7, with TRBD1 matching 11 bases. The germline V gene has CDR1 MNHNS and CDR2 SASEGT. Trimming took 0 bases from V and 0 from J; bases not matched to a gene: 1. This CDR3 region has 16 residues. CDR3 coding DNA: TGTGCCAGCAGTGAAGCCGGGACAGGGGGCTCCTACGAGCAGTACTTC. Translating gives CASSEAGTGGSYEQYF.

This chain joins TRBV2 and TRBJ2-2, with D perhaps given as TRBD1 or TRBD2 (6 bases each). The V gene's germline CDR1 is SNHLY and CDR2 FYNNEI. The V end was cut by 0 bases, the J end by 5 bases, with 7 bases between. CDR3 length: 14 amino acids. CDR3 in DNA: TGTGCCAGCAGTGAAGCAGGGGGGACCGGGGAGCTGTTTTTT. Its protein product is CASSEAGGTGELFF.

This clone was seen a handful of times. The chain recombines TRBV5-6 with TRBJ1-1; 8 bases fit TRBD1. V dropped 3 bases and J dropped 5; count of bases not matched to a gene: 12. The CDR3 covers 16 residues. Germline CDR1 SGHDT, CDR2 YYEEEE. The CDR3, as DNA: TGTGCCAGCAGCTATGGTTGGACAGGGTGGGGGACTGAAGCTTTCTTT. Its translation: CASSYGWTGWGTEAFF.

V usage is TRBV7-9 and J usage is TRBJ1-1, with 7 bases identical to TRBD1. V lost 6 bases to trimming and J lost 5 bases; unmatched junction nucleotides: 12. Germline CDR1 and CDR2: SEHNR and FQNEAQ (reference sequence). This CDR3 has 15 residues. Here the CDR3 reads CASRPKDRLGTEAFF. CDR3 coding DNA: TGTGCCAGCAGACCTAAGGACAGGCTGGGGACTGAAGCTTTCTTT.

The chain uses TRBV19 and TRBJ1-5; TRBD1 agrees at 9 bases. The V gene's germline CDR1 is LNHDA and CDR2 SQIVND (reference sequence). Trimming removed 6 bases from V and 4 bases from J; junction bases left unmatched: 7. CDR3 length equals 15 residues. Here the CDR3 DNA reads TGTGCCAGTAGAGCTGACAGGGGGGTAAATCAGCCCCAGCATTTT. It codes for CASRADRGVNQPQHF.

The rearrangement joins TRBV7-9 to TRBJ1-2, with no clear D. The V gene's germline CDR1 is SEHNR and CDR2 FQNEAQ (reference sequence). There are 12 residues in the CDR3. V lost 1 base and J 5 bases, leaving 5 bases between the germline ends. CDR3 sequence (DNA): TGTGCCAGCAGCTTAGACGGGTATGGCTACACCTTC. Residues: CASSLDGYGYTF. Based on the CDR3 plus reference TRBV7-9 and TRBJ1-2, the full variable domain is DTGVSQNPRHKITKRGQNVTFRCDPISEHNRLYWYRQTLGQGPEFLTYFQNEAQLEKSRLLSDRFSAERPKGSFSTLEIQRTEQGDSAMYLCASSLDGYGYTFGSGTRLTVV.

The V and J genes are TRBV6-1 and TRBJ2-5; possible D gene TRBD1, 5 bases. Trimming stripped 8 bases from V and 3 bases from J, with 16 bases between. This CDR3 has 14 residues. Per the germline V gene, CDR1 is MNHNS and CDR2 is SASEGT. The DNA for the CDR3 is TGTGCCAGCGACAGCTATCCATGGGAAGAGACCCAGTACTTC. It translates to CASDSYPWEETQYF.

The chain recombines TRBV6-5 with TRBJ2-7, with a possible D match to TRBD1 (6 bases). This CDR3 has 13 residues. The germline V gene encodes CDR1 MNHEY and CDR2 SVGAGI. V gave up 9 bases and J gave up 0 bases, with 12 bases separating them. DNA of the CDR3: TGTGCCAGTCACGGACAGTACTCCTACGAGCAGTACTTC. It specifies CASHGQYSYEQYF.

This clone was seen only a few times. The chain links TRBV10-3 to TRBJ2-7, with 8 bases identical to TRBD1. Germline assignment: CDR1 ENHRY and CDR2 SYGVKD. The ends lost 3 bases at V and 6 bases at J; junction bases unmatched: 10. The CDR3 contains 15 residues. The CDR3 protein is CAISEATGDGGEQYF. The CDR3 DNA is TGTGCCATCAGTGAAGCGACAGGGGATGGTGGCGAGCAGTACTTC.

The chain couples TRBV5-1 to TRBJ2-5, with 10 nucleotides matching TRBD2. The CDR3 contains 16 residues. Germline values: CDR1 SGHRS, CDR2 YFSETQ. J lost 5 bases, V lost 3 bases, and 10 bases had no gene match. CDR3 sequence: CASSSEAGGRSETQYF. In nucleotides, the CDR3 is TGCGCCAGCAGCTCCGAAGCGGGGGGGCGCTCGGAGACCCAGTACTTC.

The chain carries TRBV7-2 and TRBJ2-1, with D unclear. The CDR3 contains 13 residues. Germline values: CDR1 SGHTA, CDR2 FQGNSA. The ends were cut back, 1 base at V and 12 bases at J, with 13 bases in the middle. This CDR3 is CASSLGYSQRQFF. As DNA, the CDR3 is TGTGCCAGCAGCTTAGGGTACAGTCAGAGGCAGTTCTTC.

The V and J genes are TRBV4-1 and TRBJ1-4; a weak D match, TRBD1 (5 bases). V lost 1 base and J 8 bases, leaving 14 bases between the germline ends. The germline V gene encodes CDR1 MGHRA and CDR2 YSYEKL. The CDR3 runs to 15 residues. CDR3 sequence (DNA): TGCGCCAGCAGCCAAGGGCAGGGCCCGTGGGAAAAACTGTTTTTT. It translates to CASSQGQGPWEKLFF.

This clone was seen only a few times. V and J are TRBV29-1 and TRBJ2-7, with D perhaps being TRBD1 or TRBD2 (5 bases each). The V end was cut by 2 bases, the J end by 6 bases, with 14 bases between. Looked up from germline, CDR1 is SQVTM and CDR2 is ANQGSEA. This CDR3 contains 13 residues. The CDR3 protein is CSVELWGRGEQYF. The CDR3 bases are TGCAGCGTTGAATTATGGGGGAGAGGCGAGCAGTACTTC.

This chain links TRBV30 with TRBJ2-3, with D possibly matching TRBD2 (7 bases). Germline values: CDR1 GTSNPN, CDR2 SVGIG (reference sequence). The V end lost 8 bases, the J end lost 3 bases, and 18 bases lay between the germline ends. The CDR3 contains 14 residues. In DNA form, the CDR3 reads TGTGCCCAGGCATGGAGGGGGGGGACAGATACGCAGTATTTT. Protein: CAQAWRGGTDTQYF.

The chain uses TRBV27 and TRBJ1-2; D is unresolved. The V gene's germline CDR1 is MNHEY and CDR2 SMNVEV (reference sequence). Trimming pared 4 bases from V and 2 bases from J, leaving 8 bases between. CDR3 length: 13 residues. CDR3 protein: CASSSWQNYGYTF. In nucleotides, the CDR3 is TGTGCCAGCAGTTCTTGGCAAAACTATGGCTACACCTTC.

CDR3 loop: CASRGAVQETQYF. CDR3 in DNA: TGTGCCAGCAGGGGGGCGGTACAAGAGACCCAGTACTTC. The chain joins TRBV7-2 to TRBJ2-5; perhaps TRBD1 as D (6 bases). V was clipped by 6 bases and J by 2 bases, with 10 bases between them. The CDR3 is 13 residues long. Germline-derived CDR1 and CDR2 are SGHTA and FQGNSA.

This clone was detected a few times. The chain employs TRBV6-5 and TRBJ2-4; possible D gene TRBD2, 5 bases. The germline V gene encodes CDR1 MNHEY and CDR2 SVGAGI. V lost 6 bases and J lost 0, with 9 bases in between. This CDR3 contains 14 residues. The CDR3 sequence: CASSHGVAKNIQYF. The CDR3 DNA sequence: TGTGCCAGCAGCCACGGGGTAGCCAAAAACATTCAGTACTTC.

This clone was counted a few times. The genes are TRBV29-1 and TRBJ2-5; tentatively, D is TRBD2 (7 bases). The length of the CDR3 is 12 residues. Germline CDR1 reads SQVTM; CDR2 reads ANQGSEA. The germline V and J ends were trimmed by 6 bases and 5 bases, with 13 bases remaining between them. CDR3 bases: TGCAGCGTCTCGGGGGGCCTTGAGACCCAGTACTTC. Translation gives CSVSGGLETQYF.

This clone came up a few times. The chain's CDR3 is CASSSWAMNTGELFF. The CDR3 nucleotides are TGTGCCAGCAGCTCCTGGGCCATGAACACCGGGGAGCTGTTTTTT. V and J are TRBV11-2 and TRBJ2-2; D not resolved. Trimming cost V 4 bases and J 1 base, with 10 bases left between them. Germline V lookup: CDR1 SGHAT, CDR2 FQNNGV. The CDR3 length is 15 residues.

The genes are TRBV2 and TRBJ2-3; D ambiguous. V was trimmed by 4 bases and J by 0 bases, leaving 14 bases between them. The CDR3 extends over 16 amino acids. Germline V CDR1 and CDR2: SNHLY, FYNNEI. Here the CDR3 DNA reads TGTGCCAGCAGTGCGAGCTCCGGGTCGAGCACAGATACGCAGTATTTT. Amino acid sequence: CASSASSGSSTDTQYF.